This TCR beta chain originates from a study of blood T cell repertoires in COVID-19. Background on the study: Both acute and convalescent COVID-19 samples were obtained from the United States, Italy and Spain.

Germline V gene sequence: CDR1 SGHKS, CDR2 YYEKEE (reference sequence). The V end lost 4 bases, the J end lost 2 bases, and 10 bases lay between the germline ends. This CDR3 contains 13 residues. Methods used by the authors: By means of reference gene primer amplification, nucleated cell counts were estimated. The data were produced by immunoSEQ multiplex PCR, yet TCRdb's version contains in-frame clones alone and is incomplete. That table furnishes V, J and clone size, whereas the DNA furnished D and trimming. The profile shows 400,000 or so clones, 70% to 90% of them singletons. Participants came from roughly 23 US areas, aged roughly 18 to 89 years. Clinical history as reported by participants underpinned cohort assignment.

The source of this sequence is a woman in her thirties or forties with acute COVID-19. The gene calls are TRBV5-5 and TRBJ2-7, with a weak D call TRBD2 (5 bases). Sequencing was done on a sample of PBMCs or T cells enriched from blood (not recorded which). CDR3 in DNA: TGTGCCAGCAGCCTCAACGGGGCCTACGAGCAGTACTTC. The encoded protein is CASSLNGAYEQYF.